This TCR beta chain is from a study of T-cell reconstitution after alpha-beta-depleted transplantation in children. The TCRbeta library was prepared with unique molecular identifiers. Each CDR3 protein is one row after TCRdb ran MiXCR on the PCR reads. The sample records about 640,000 distinct CDR3 sequences, 16% being singletons. V was cut by 0 bases and J by 0 bases, with 12 bases left in between. Germline V CDR1 and CDR2: DFQATT, SNEGSKA (reference sequence). The CDR3 has 15 amino acids. The chain uses TRBV20-1 and TRBJ2-7, with D uncertain. The clonotype originates from a human donor who donated a stem cell graft to a child with acute myeloid leukemia. The source material was PBMCs from the stem cell graft donor, sampled from the stem cell graft. Written as DNA, the CDR3 is TGCAGTGCTAGAGATCCCCAGATGAGCTCCTACGAGCAGTACTTC. Encoded protein: CSARDPQMSSYEQYF.